The source of this TCR beta chain is a study of Ad26.COV2.S vaccination and SARS-CoV-2 variants. Profiled with immunoSEQ multiplex PCR; TCRdb holds only in-frame clones, not every one. Of about 410,000 clones detected, 89% appear once; the ten largest clones hold approximately 1.9%. The treatment was: around 19 received Ad26.COV2.S at low or high dose, single or two shots; about 5 received placebo; per-sample allocation not given. The study sampled participants on day 63 after the first vaccine or placebo injection. On this clone: What it binds is not known.

The CDR3 extends over 14 amino acids. The V end lost 3 bases, the J end lost 4 bases, and 14 bases lay between the germline ends. Germline V gives CDR1 SGHRS, CDR2 YFSETQ. Study findings and constraints: Vaccinees reportedly had broad spike-specific CD8+ and CD4+ T cell responses.

The source was peripheral blood, collected in a trial of Ad26.COV2.S vaccine versus placebo. The gene calls are TRBV5-1 and TRBJ2-7, with TRBD2 as a possible D gene (6 bases). The TCR comes from a person aged 18 to 59 who received the Ad26.COV2.S COVID-19 vaccine or a placebo. CDR3 nucleotide sequence: TGCGCCAGCAGCTGGGGCGGGACCGAGTACGAGCAGTACTTC. This sequence encodes CASSWGGTEYEQYF. The full variable domain, with the rest looked up from reference TRBV5-1 and TRBJ2-7, is KAGVTQTPRYLIKTRGQQVTLSCSPISGHRSVSWYQQTPGQGLQFLFEYFSETQRNKGNFPGRFSGRQFSNSRSEMNVSTLELGDSALYLCASSWGGTEYEQYFGPGTRLTVT.